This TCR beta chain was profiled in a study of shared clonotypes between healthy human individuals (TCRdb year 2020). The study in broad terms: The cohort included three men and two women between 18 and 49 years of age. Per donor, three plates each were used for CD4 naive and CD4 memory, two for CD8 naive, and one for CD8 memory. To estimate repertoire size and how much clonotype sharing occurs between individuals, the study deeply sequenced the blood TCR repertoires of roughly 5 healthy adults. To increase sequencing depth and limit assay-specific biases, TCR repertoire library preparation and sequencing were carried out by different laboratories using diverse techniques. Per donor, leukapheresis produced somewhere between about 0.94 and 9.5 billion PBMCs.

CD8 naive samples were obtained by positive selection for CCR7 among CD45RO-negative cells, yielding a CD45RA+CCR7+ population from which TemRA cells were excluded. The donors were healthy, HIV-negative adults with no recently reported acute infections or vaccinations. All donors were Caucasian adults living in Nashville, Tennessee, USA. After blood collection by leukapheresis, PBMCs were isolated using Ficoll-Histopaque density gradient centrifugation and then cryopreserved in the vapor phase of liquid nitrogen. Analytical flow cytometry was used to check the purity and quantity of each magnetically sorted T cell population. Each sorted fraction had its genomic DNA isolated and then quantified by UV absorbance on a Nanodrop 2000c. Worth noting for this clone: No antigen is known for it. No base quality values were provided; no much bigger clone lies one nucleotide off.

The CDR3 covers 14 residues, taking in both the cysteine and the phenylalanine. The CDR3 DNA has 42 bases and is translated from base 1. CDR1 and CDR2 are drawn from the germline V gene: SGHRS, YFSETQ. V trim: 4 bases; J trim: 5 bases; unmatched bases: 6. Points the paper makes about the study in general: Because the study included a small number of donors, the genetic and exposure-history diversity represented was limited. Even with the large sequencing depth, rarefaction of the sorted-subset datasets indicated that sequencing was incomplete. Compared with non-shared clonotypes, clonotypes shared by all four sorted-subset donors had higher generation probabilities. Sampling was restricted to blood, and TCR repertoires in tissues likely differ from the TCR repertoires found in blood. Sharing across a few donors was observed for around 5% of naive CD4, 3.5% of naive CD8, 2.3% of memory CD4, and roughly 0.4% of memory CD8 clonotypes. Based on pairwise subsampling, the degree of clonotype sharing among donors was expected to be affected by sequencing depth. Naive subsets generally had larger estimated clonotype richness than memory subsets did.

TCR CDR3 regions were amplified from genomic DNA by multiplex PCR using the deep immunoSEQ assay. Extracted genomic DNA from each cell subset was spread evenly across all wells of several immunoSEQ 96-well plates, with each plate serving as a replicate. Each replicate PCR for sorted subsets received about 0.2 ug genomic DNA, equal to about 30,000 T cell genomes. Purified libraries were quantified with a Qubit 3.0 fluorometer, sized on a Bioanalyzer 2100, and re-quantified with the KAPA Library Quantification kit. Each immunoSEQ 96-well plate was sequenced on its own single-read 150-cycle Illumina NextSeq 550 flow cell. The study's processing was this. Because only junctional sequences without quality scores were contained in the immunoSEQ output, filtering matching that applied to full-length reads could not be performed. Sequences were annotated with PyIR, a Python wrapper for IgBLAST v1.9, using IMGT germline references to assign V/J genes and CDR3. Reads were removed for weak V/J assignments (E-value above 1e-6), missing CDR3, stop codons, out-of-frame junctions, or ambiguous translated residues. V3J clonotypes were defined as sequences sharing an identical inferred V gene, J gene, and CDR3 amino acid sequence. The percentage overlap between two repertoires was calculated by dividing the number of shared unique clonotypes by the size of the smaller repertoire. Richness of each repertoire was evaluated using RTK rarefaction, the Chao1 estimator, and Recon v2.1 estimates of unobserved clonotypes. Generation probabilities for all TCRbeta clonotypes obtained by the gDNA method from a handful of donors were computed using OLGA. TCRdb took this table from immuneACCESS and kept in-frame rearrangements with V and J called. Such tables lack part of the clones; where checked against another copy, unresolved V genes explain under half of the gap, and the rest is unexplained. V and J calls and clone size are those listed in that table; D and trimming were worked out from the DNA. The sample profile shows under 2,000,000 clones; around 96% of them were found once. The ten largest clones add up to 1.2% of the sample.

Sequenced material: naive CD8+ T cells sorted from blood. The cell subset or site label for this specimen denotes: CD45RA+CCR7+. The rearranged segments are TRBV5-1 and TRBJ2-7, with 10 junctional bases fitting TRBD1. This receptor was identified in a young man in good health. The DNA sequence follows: TGCGCCAGCAGCAGCGAAGACAGGGGGCACGAGCAGTACTTC. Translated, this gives CASSSEDRGHEQYF.